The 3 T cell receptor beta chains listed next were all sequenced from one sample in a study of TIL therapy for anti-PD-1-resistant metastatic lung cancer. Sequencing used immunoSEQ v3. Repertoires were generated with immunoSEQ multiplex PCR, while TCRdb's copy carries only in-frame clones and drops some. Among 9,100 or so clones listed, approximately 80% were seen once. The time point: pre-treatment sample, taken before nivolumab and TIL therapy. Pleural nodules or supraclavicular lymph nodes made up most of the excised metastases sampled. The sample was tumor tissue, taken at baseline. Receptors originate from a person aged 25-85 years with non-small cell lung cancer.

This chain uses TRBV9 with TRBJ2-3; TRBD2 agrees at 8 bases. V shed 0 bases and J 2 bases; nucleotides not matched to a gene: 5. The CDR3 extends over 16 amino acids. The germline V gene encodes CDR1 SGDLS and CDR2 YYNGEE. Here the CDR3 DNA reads TGTGCCAGCAGCGTAGCTACGGGGGGGCACACAGATACGCAGTATTTT. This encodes CASSVATGGHTDTQYF.

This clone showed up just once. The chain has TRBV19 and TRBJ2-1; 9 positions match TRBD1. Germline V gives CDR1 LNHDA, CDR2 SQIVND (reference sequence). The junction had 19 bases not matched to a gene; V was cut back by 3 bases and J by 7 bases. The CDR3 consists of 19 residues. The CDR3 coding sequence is TGTGCCAGTAGTATTAATCTAGGCCGCCGGGACAGGGTGTGGAATGAGCAGTTCTTC. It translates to CASSINLGRRDRVWNEQFF.

CDR3 sequence: CSGGSETEAFF. CDR3 nucleotides: TGCAGCGGTGGGTCGGAAACTGAAGCTTTCTTT. V usage is TRBV29-1 and J usage is TRBJ1-1; D unclear. From germline, CDR1 is SQVTM and CDR2 ANQGSEA. Trimming removed 7 bases at V and 5 bases at J, with 11 bases between. The CDR3 loop spans 11 amino acids.